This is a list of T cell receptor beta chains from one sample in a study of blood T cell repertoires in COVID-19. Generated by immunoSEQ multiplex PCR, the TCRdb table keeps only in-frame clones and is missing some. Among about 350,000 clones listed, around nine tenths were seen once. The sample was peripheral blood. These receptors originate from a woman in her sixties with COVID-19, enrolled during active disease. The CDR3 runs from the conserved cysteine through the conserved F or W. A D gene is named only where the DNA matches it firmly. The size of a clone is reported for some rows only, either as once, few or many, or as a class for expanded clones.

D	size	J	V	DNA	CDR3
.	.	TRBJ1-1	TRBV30	TGTGCCTGGAGTGTGTTGGGGCCACGACACACTGAAGCTTTCTTT	CAWSVLGPRHTEAFF
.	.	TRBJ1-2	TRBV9	TGTGCCAGCAGCGTAGCTGGGGGGGTCAATGGCTACACCTTC	CASSVAGGVNGYTF
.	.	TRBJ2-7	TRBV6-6	TGTGCCAGCAGTTATAGCGCCATATACGAGCAGTACTTC	CASSYSAIYEQYF
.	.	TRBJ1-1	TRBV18	TGTGCCAGCTCACCAAACGGCAGGGGAAATGAAGCTTTCTTT	CASSPNGRGNEAFF
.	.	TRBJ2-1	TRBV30	TGTGCCTGGAGAGGGGGTGGCGATGAGCAGTTCTTC	CAWRGGGDEQFF
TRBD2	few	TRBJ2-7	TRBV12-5	TGTGCTAGTGGTTCGGGACTAGCGGACTCCTACGAGCAGTACTTC	CASGSGLADSYEQYF
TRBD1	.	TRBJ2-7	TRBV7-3	TGTGCCAGCAGCCCACAGGGGTCTTCCTACGAGCAGTACTTC	CASSPQGSSYEQYF
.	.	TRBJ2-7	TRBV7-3	TGTGCCAGCAGCTTAGGTCTCCTAGCGAGGGAGCAGTACTTC	CASSLGLLAREQYF
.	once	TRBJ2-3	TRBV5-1	TGCGCCAGCAGCTGGCTGGATACGCAGTATTTT	CASSWLDTQYF
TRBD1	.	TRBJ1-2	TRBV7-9	TGTGCCAGCAGCCCAAACACAGGGGGCGCGGAAGGTGGCTACACCTTC	CASSPNTGGAEGGYTF
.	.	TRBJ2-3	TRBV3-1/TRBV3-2	TGTGCCAGCAGCCCACAGGGAATGAGGGCAGATACGCAGTATTTT	CASSPQGMRADTQYF
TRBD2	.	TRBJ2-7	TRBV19	TGTGCCAGTAGACCGGGACTAGCGGTTACAAGCTCCTACGAGCAGTACTTC	CASRPGLAVTSSYEQYF
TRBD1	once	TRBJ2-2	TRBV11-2	TGTGCCAGCAGCTTTGGGACAGGGTGGGTCGGGGAGCTGTTTTTT	CASSFGTGWVGELFF
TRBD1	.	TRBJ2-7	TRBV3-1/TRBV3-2	TGTGCCAGCAGCCAAGAGGCAGGGGGTTCCTACGAGCAGTACTTC	CASSQEAGGSYEQYF
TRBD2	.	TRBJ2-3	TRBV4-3	TGCGCCAGCAGCCAAGATGAAAGCGGGGGGGAAGCAGATACGCAGTATTTT	CASSQDESGGEADTQYF
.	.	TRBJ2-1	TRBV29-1	TGCAGCGTTGGGGGGGTTATCTCCTCCTACAATGAGCAGTTCTTC	CSVGGVISSYNEQFF
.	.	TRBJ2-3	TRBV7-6	TGTGCCAGCAGCTTAGTCCACACAGATACGCAGTATTTT	CASSLVHTDTQYF
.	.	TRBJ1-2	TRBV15	TGTGCCACCAGCAGAGTTCAAGAGGGGGTAGGTGGCTACACCTTC	CATSRVQEGVGGYTF
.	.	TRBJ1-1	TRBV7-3	TGTGCCAGCAGCTTAAGGGGGGGCATGAACACTGAAGCTTTCTTT	CASSLRGGMNTEAFF
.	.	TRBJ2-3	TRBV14	TGTGCCAGCAGCCAAGCCCCATCTTTTACAGCCACAGATACGCAGTATTTT	CASSQAPSFTATDTQYF
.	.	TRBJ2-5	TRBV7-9	TGTGCCAGCAGCTTGGTAGAGGGGGAGGGAGAGACCCAGTACTTC	CASSLVEGEGETQYF
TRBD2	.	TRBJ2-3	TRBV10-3	TGTGCCATCAGTGAGTGGGGACTAGCGGGGGGCACAGATACGCAGTATTTT	CAISEWGLAGGTDTQYF
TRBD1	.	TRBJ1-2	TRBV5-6	TGTGCCAGCAGCTTGATGGACAGGGAGAACAGGGGCACCTTC	CASSLMDRENRGTF
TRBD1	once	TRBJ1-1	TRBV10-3	TGTGCCATCAGTCAGGGGGACAGGGGTACGAACACTGAAGCTTTCTTT	CAISQGDRGTNTEAFF
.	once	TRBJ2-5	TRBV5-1	TGCGCCAGCAGCTTGGAAAGGGGGGGAGAGACCCAGTACTTC	CASSLERGGETQYF
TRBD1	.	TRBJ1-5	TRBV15	TGTGCCACCAGCAGAGTAAGGGCAGGGGGCCATCAGCCCCAGCATTTT	CATSRVRAGGHQPQHF
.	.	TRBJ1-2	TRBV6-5	TGTGCCAGCACCCCAATTGTGAGCTATGGCTACACCTTC	CASTPIVSYGYTF
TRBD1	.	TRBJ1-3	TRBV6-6	TGTGCCAGCAGTCTGGACAGGCACTCTGGAAACACCATATATTTT	CASSLDRHSGNTIYF
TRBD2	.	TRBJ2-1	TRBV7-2	TGTGCCAGCAGCTTAGTGGTGCTAGCGGGGGCCCCTGGCAATGAGCAGTTCTTC	CASSLVVLAGAPGNEQFF
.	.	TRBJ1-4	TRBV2	TGTGCCAGTGCTCAGGGATCGGGTGAAAAACTGTTTTTT	CASAQGSGEKLFF
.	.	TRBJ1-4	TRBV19	TGTGCCAGTAGTACAGGACAGAGCGAAAAACTGTTTTTT	CASSTGQSEKLFF
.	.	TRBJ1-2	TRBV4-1	TGCGCCAGCGGCTCTGACAGACCTAACTATGGCTACACCTTC	CASGSDRPNYGYTF
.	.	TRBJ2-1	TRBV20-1	TGCAGTGTCCCAGGTAACAATGAGCAGTTCTTC	CSVPGNNEQFF
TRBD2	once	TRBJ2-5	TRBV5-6	TGTGCCAGCGGAAGAACCCTAGCGGGGGGGCTTGGAGAGACCCAGTACTTC	CASGRTLAGGLGETQYF
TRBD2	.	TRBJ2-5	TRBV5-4	TGTGCCAGCAGCTTCCCCAGCGGGGGGGCAGAGACCCAGTACTTC	CASSFPSGGAETQYF
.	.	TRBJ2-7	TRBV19	TGTGCCAGTAGTACGCTGACACGCTACGAGCAGTACTTC	CASSTLTRYEQYF
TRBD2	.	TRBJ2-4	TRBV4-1	TGCGCCAGCAGCCCATCGGATAGCGGGGATTCCAAAATAGCCAAAAACATTCAGTACTTC	CASSPSDSGDSKIAKNIQYF
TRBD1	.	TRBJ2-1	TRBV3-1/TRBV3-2	TGTGCCAGCAGCCGTACCGAGGGGGCCGGGGAGCAGTTCTTC	CASSRTEGAGEQFF
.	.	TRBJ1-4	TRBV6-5	TGTGCCAGCAGTTACTCTATAGGGGTAGCTAATGAAAAACTGTTTTTT	CASSYSIGVANEKLFF
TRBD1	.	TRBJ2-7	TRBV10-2	TGCGCCAGCAGGGACAGGCTCTACGAGCAGTACTTC	CASRDRLYEQYF
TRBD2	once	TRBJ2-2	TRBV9	TGTGCCAGCAGCGTTAGCGGGGGAGATCCGATGCTGTTTTTT	CASSVSGGDPMLFF
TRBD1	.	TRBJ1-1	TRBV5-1	TGCGCCAGCAGCTTGATTCAGGGGGGACAGTCTGAAGCTTTCTTT	CASSLIQGGQSEAFF
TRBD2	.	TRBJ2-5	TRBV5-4	TGTGCCAGCAGCTTGGAAGTGCTAGCGGGGACCCAAGAGACCCAGTACTTC	CASSLEVLAGTQETQYF
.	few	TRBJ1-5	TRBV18	TGTGCCAGCTCGGAGGGTGTCAATCAGCCCCAGCATTTT	CASSEGVNQPQHF
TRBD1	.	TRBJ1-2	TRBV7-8	TGTGCCAGCACCTCCCTCCCCGGGACAGGGGTAGGTTATGGCTACACCTTC	CASTSLPGTGVGYGYTF
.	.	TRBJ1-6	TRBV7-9	TGTGCCAGCACCGTGGGGGACTATTCACCCCTCCACTTT	CASTVGDYSPLHF
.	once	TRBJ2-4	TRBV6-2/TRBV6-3	TGTGCCAGCAGTTACTCCGCAGGAAACATTCAGTACTTC	CASSYSAGNIQYF
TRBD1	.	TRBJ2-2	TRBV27	TGTGCCAGCAGTTTCGGGACAGGGACTGGGGAGCTGTTTTTT	CASSFGTGTGELFF
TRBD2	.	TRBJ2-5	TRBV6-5	TGTGCCAGCAGGTCCGGACTAGCGGGGTGGGAGACCCAGTACTTC	CASRSGLAGWETQYF
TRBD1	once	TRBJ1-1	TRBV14	TGTGCCAGCAGCCTCCGGACAGGGTCTGGGGCCATGAACACTGAAGCTTTCTTT	CASSLRTGSGAMNTEAFF
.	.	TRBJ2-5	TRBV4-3	TGCGCCAGCAGCCAAGATCGGGTGGCCCAGTACTTC	CASSQDRVAQYF
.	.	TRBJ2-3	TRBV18	TGTGCCAGCTCTCCAGAGACTAGGACAGATACGCAGTATTTT	CASSPETRTDTQYF
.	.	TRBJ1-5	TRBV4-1	TGCGCCAGCAGCCAAACCGGGGGTAGCAATCAGCCCCAGCATTTT	CASSQTGGSNQPQHF
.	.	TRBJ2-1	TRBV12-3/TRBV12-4	TGTGCCAGCAGTTTGGGGCAGTACAATGAGCAGTTCTTC	CASSLGQYNEQFF
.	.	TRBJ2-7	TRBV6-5	TGTGCCAGCCTTATTCAAGGGGTGCACGAGCAGTACTTC	CASLIQGVHEQYF
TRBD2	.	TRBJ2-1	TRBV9	TGTGCCAGCAGCGCCCGGGGGGGGGCAACCTACAATGAGCAGTTCTTC	CASSARGGATYNEQFF
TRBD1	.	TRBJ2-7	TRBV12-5	TGTGCTAGTGGTTTGGGGACAGGGGCCTTCGAGCAGTACTTC	CASGLGTGAFEQYF
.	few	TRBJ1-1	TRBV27	TGTGCCAGAGGGGGTAGGGACACTGAAGCTTTCTTT	CARGGRDTEAFF